These 10 T cell receptor beta chains originate from one sample sequenced in a study of blood T cells in healthy people across ages. Sample-barcoded 5' priming and a J-beta primer mix drove a second PCR of about 6 to 12 cycles. A single record per CDR3 protein comes from TCRdb applying MiXCR to the 5' RACE reads. Of 700,000 to 1,000,000 distinct CDR3 sequences in the sample, under 45% are singletons; the top ten hold roughly 19%. The sequencing input was blood. The receptors shown here come from a man in his sixties in good health.

The count of this clonotype is one. The chain couples TRBV6-2 or TRBV6-3 to TRBJ1-1; no reliable D call. V lost 3 bases, J lost 4 bases, and 3 bases lay in between. The CDR3 runs to 11 residues. Germline CDR1 and CDR2: MNHEY and SVGEGT. This chain's CDR3 is CASSYLTEAFF. CDR3 sequence (DNA): TGTGCCAGCAGTTATCTCACTGAAGCTTTCTTT.

This clonotype has just a few counts. The rearrangement links TRBV12-3 or TRBV12-4 to TRBJ2-7; 15 nucleotides match TRBD2. The ends lost 2 bases at V and 5 bases at J; junction bases unmatched: 7. The CDR3 sequence is 17 residues long. The CDR3 DNA sequence: TGTGCCAGCAGTTTACCGGGACTAGCGGGGGGCGTCCACGAGCAGTACTTC. This gives the protein CASSLPGLAGGVHEQYF.

A few counts support this clonotype. The rearrangement links TRBV24-1 to TRBJ2-1, with 9 bases fitting TRBD2. Germline V gene data show CDR1 as KGHDR and CDR2 as SFDVKD. This CDR3 region has 16 residues. V gave up 5 bases and J gave up 11 bases; unmatched junction bases: 15. The CDR3 is CATSAHLIAGAPQQFF. In DNA, the CDR3 is TGTGCCACCAGTGCCCACCTAATAGCGGGGGCCCCCCAGCAGTTCTTC.

CDR3 protein: CASSLQQSGYTF. CDR3 nucleotides: TGTGCCAGCAGTTTGCAACAAAGTGGCTACACCTTC. The chain couples TRBV28 to TRBJ1-2; D is ambiguous. Deletions cut 3 bases from V and 7 bases from J, with 9 bases between. CDR1 is MDHEN, CDR2 SYDVKM, per germline. The CDR3 covers 12 residues.

At least ten counts were recorded for this clonotype. One junction end disagrees with the germline gene, perhaps due to a read error. This chain links TRBV5-1 with TRBJ2-7, with 7 bases lining up with TRBD1. Germline CDR1 SGHRS, CDR2 YFSETQ. This CDR3 comprises 13 residues. The CDR3 region has the DNA TGTGCCAGCAGCTTGCAGGGGGCCTACGAGCAGTACTTC. It encodes CASSLQGAYEQYF.

This clonotype has more than one count but fewer than ten. The V and J genes are TRBV7-9 and TRBJ2-1; 12 positions agree with TRBD2. In germline, CDR1 is SEHNR, CDR2 FQNEAQ (reference sequence). The CDR3 is made up of 18 amino acids. The junction had 16 bases not matched to a gene; V was cut back by 5 bases and J by 8 bases. The CDR3, as DNA: TGTGCCAGCAGCGGCGGGACTAGCGGGCCTCTCATGAGGGATGAGCAGTTCTTC. Translation: CASSGGTSGPLMRDEQFF.

The V call is TRBV6-2 or TRBV6-3, the J call TRBJ1-2, with 7 bases aligning to TRBD1. V shed 5 bases, J shed 4 bases, and the junction held 10 bases outside the gene matches. There are 15 residues in the CDR3. Germline V gene sequence: CDR1 MNHEY, CDR2 SVGEGT. The CDR3 nucleotides read TGTGCCAGCAGTACCCGGGACAGCCGGGCCTATGGCTACACCTTC. Its protein product is CASSTRDSRAYGYTF.

J is TRBJ2-7 and V is TRBV25-1, with 8 bases lining up with TRBD1. Germline CDR1 is MGHDK and CDR2 is SYGVNS. The CDR3 totals 16 residues. Trimming took 7 bases from V and 0 from J; bases not matched to a gene: 11. This CDR3 is CASNTLHRGSSYEQYF. CDR3 nucleotides: TGTGCCAGCAATACCCTCCACAGGGGGAGCTCCTACGAGCAGTACTTC.

Points on this clonotype: At one end the junction does not follow the germline gene, possibly because of a read error. The chain has TRBV7-2 and TRBJ1-5; maybe TRBD1 (6 bases). The CDR3 has 16 amino acids. The germline CDR1 and CDR2 sequences are SGHTA and FQGNSA. The CDR3 nucleotides read TGTGCCAGCAGCGTGGGGGTAGGGGGGGGCAATCAGCCTCAGCATTTT. Translating gives CASSVGVGGGNQPQHF.

The chain combines TRBV5-6 with TRBJ2-5; a weak D match, TRBD2 (5 bases). CDR3 length: 12 residues. The V end lost 3 bases, the J end lost 11 bases, and 14 bases lay between the germline ends. In germline, CDR1 is SGHDT, CDR2 YYEEEE. CDR3 nucleotide sequence: TGTGCCAGCAGCTGGGGAGCGAGTGAGCAGTACTTC. Translation: CASSWGASEQYF.